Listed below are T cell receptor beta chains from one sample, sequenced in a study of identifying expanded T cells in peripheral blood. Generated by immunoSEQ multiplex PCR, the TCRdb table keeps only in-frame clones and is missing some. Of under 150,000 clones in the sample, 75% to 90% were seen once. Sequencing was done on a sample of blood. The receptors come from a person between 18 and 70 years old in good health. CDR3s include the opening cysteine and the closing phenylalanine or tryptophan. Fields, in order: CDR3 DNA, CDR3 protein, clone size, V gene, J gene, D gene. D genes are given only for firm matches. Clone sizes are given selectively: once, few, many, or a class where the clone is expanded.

CDR3 DNA: TGTGCCAGCAGAGGGGCACCTAGCGGGACCTATGAGCAGTTCTTC
CDR3 protein: CASRGAPSGTYEQFF
clone size: NA
V gene: TRBV6-5
J gene: TRBJ2-1
D gene: TRBD2

CDR3 DNA: TGTGCCAGCAGTTTAGCAAGTTTTTACAATGAGCAGTTCTTC
CDR3 protein: CASSLASFYNEQFF
clone size: NA
V gene: TRBV28
J gene: TRBJ2-1
D gene: NA

CDR3 DNA: TGTGCCAGCAGCTGGCAGGGGGGCACTGAAGCTTTCTTT
CDR3 protein: CASSWQGGTEAFF
clone size: NA
V gene: TRBV5-6
J gene: TRBJ1-1
D gene: TRBD1

CDR3 DNA: TGTGCCATCAATCAGGGGGGTGGTGTCTCTGAAGCTTTCTTT
CDR3 protein: CAINQGGGVSEAFF
clone size: NA
V gene: TRBV10-3
J gene: TRBJ1-1
D gene: TRBD1

CDR3 DNA: TGTGCCAGCAGCGGAGGGGGACACCCCTACAATGAGCAGTTCTTC
CDR3 protein: CASSGGGHPYNEQFF
clone size: NA
V gene: TRBV6-1
J gene: TRBJ2-1
D gene: NA

CDR3 DNA: TGTGCCAGCAGCTTGGACGGGGGACAGGGGGAAGCTTTCTTT
CDR3 protein: CASSLDGGQGEAFF
clone size: NA
V gene: TRBV5-5
J gene: TRBJ1-1
D gene: TRBD1

CDR3 DNA: TGTGCCTGGAGTCACGGGGCAGGGAAGACAAACTATGGCTACACCTTC
CDR3 protein: CAWSHGAGKTNYGYTF
clone size: NA
V gene: TRBV30
J gene: TRBJ1-2
D gene: NA

CDR3 DNA: TGTGCCAGCATCCCCGCACCGGGACAGAGGTACGAGCAGTACTTC
CDR3 protein: CASIPAPGQRYEQYF
clone size: NA
V gene: TRBV27
J gene: TRBJ2-7
D gene: TRBD1

CDR3 DNA: TGTGCCAGCAGCTGGGGACGTTCGAACACTGAAGCTTTCTTT
CDR3 protein: CASSWGRSNTEAFF
clone size: NA
V gene: TRBV7-2
J gene: TRBJ1-1
D gene: NA

CDR3 DNA: TGCGCCAGCAAGTCCTCTCCCGACGGGGGGAGTAGAGTTGAGACCCAGTACTTC
CDR3 protein: CASKSSPDGGSRVETQYF
clone size: NA
V gene: TRBV5-1
J gene: TRBJ2-5
D gene: TRBD2

CDR3 DNA: TGTGCCAGCAGCACCCCGGGACACCGAGGGGAGCTGTTTTTT
CDR3 protein: CASSTPGHRGELFF
clone size: NA
V gene: TRBV5-6
J gene: TRBJ2-2
D gene: NA

CDR3 DNA: TGTGCCTGGTACCGGGACAGGGGACTAGTTACGCAGTATTTT
CDR3 protein: CAWYRDRGLVTQYF
clone size: few
V gene: TRBV30
J gene: TRBJ2-3
D gene: TRBD1

CDR3 DNA: TGTGCCAGCAGCCAAGCTCCGGCGAACTCTGGAAACACCATATATTTT
CDR3 protein: CASSQAPANSGNTIYF
clone size: NA
V gene: TRBV14
J gene: TRBJ1-3
D gene: NA

CDR3 DNA: TGTGCCAGCACCCCGGGGAGCACCTCCTACGAGCAGTACTTC
CDR3 protein: CASTPGSTSYEQYF
clone size: NA
V gene: TRBV5-4
J gene: TRBJ2-7
D gene: NA

CDR3 DNA: TGTGCCAGCAACCGACTAGCGGGGGATAATGAGCAGTTCTTC
CDR3 protein: CASNRLAGDNEQFF
clone size: NA
V gene: TRBV2
J gene: TRBJ2-1
D gene: TRBD2

CDR3 DNA: TGCGCCGGCAGCCAAGATCGTCGTGGACAGTACGAGCAGTACTTC
CDR3 protein: CAGSQDRRGQYEQYF
clone size: NA
V gene: TRBV4-1
J gene: TRBJ2-7
D gene: NA

CDR3 DNA: TGTGCCAGCGGGACCGCGCGGGTGAGCAATCAGCCCCAGCATTTT
CDR3 protein: CASGTARVSNQPQHF
clone size: NA
V gene: TRBV6-5
J gene: TRBJ1-5
D gene: NA

CDR3 DNA: TGTGCCAGCAGTGAAGAGAGTGAGCAGTTCTTC
CDR3 protein: CASSEESEQFF
clone size: NA
V gene: TRBV6-1
J gene: TRBJ2-1
D gene: NA

CDR3 DNA: TGTGCCAGCATGAGTGAGACAGGGTCTTACCAGCCCCAGCATTTT
CDR3 protein: CASMSETGSYQPQHF
clone size: NA
V gene: TRBV6-1
J gene: TRBJ1-5
D gene: TRBD1

CDR3 DNA: TGTGCCAGCAGTCCCTTGACAGGGGAAGACTATGGCTACACCTTC
CDR3 protein: CASSPLTGEDYGYTF
clone size: NA
V gene: TRBV28
J gene: TRBJ1-2
D gene: TRBD1

CDR3 DNA: TGTGCCAGCAGCGTACAGGGGGCGAACGCTGAAGCTTTCTTT
CDR3 protein: CASSVQGANAEAFF
clone size: once
V gene: TRBV11-3
J gene: TRBJ1-1
D gene: TRBD1

CDR3 DNA: TGTGCCAGCAGCTTGACTGGGACCCTAAGATCGGATACGCAGTATTTT
CDR3 protein: CASSLTGTLRSDTQYF
clone size: NA
V gene: TRBV7-6
J gene: TRBJ2-3
D gene: NA

CDR3 DNA: TGCGCCAGCAGTGAGTCCGGCAGGGGGGAAACTGAAGCTTTCTTT
CDR3 protein: CASSESGRGETEAFF
clone size: NA
V gene: TRBV10-1
J gene: TRBJ1-1
D gene: TRBD1

CDR3 DNA: TGTGCCAGCAGCTTTCGGGACAGGGGTTCCCAAGAGACCCAGTACTTC
CDR3 protein: CASSFRDRGSQETQYF
clone size: NA
V gene: TRBV7-9
J gene: TRBJ2-5
D gene: TRBD1

CDR3 DNA: TGTGCCAGCAGTTGGGGGGGCGGTGAAAAACTGTTTTTT
CDR3 protein: CASSWGGGEKLFF
clone size: NA
V gene: TRBV27
J gene: TRBJ1-4
D gene: NA

CDR3 DNA: TGCGCCAGCAGCTTGCGACTGGACAGGGCTGAAGCTTTCTTT
CDR3 protein: CASSLRLDRAEAFF
clone size: NA
V gene: TRBV5-1
J gene: TRBJ1-1
D gene: TRBD1

CDR3 DNA: TGCGCCAGCAGCTTGGTTAGTTCTGGCGGGAGATCGAATGAGCAGTTCTTC
CDR3 protein: CASSLVSSGGRSNEQFF
clone size: NA
V gene: TRBV5-1
J gene: TRBJ2-1
D gene: TRBD2

CDR3 DNA: TGTGCCAGCAAAGGGGGCGGGGGGACACGTCAAGAGACCCAGTACTTC
CDR3 protein: CASKGGGGTRQETQYF
clone size: NA
V gene: TRBV2
J gene: TRBJ2-5
D gene: NA

CDR3 DNA: TGTGCCAGCAGCTTGCAGGGAGGGAACACTGAAGCTTTCTTT
CDR3 protein: CASSLQGGNTEAFF
clone size: once
V gene: TRBV7-9
J gene: TRBJ1-1
D gene: NA

CDR3 DNA: TGCGCCAGCAGCTTGAGGTCAGCGGGTCCCAGCTCCTACAATGAGCAGTTCTTC
CDR3 protein: CASSLRSAGPSSYNEQFF
clone size: once
V gene: TRBV5-1
J gene: TRBJ2-1
D gene: NA

CDR3 DNA: TGTGCCAGCACCACCCACGGCGGGAGCTATGGCTACACCTTC
CDR3 protein: CASTTHGGSYGYTF
clone size: NA
V gene: TRBV5-4
J gene: TRBJ1-2
D gene: NA

CDR3 DNA: TGCAGCGACCGCGGTTCGGATACGCAGTATTTT
CDR3 protein: CSDRGSDTQYF
clone size: NA
V gene: TRBV29-1
J gene: TRBJ2-3
D gene: NA

CDR3 DNA: TGTGCCAGCGAACCCTTTGCGGGGGTCAATGAGCAGTTCTTC
CDR3 protein: CASEPFAGVNEQFF
clone size: NA
V gene: TRBV6-4
J gene: TRBJ2-1
D gene: TRBD2

CDR3 DNA: TGTGCCAGCAGCTCCGCGCGTCGGGGTGGAGTCTCCTACAATGAGCAGTTCTTC
CDR3 protein: CASSSARRGGVSYNEQFF
clone size: NA
V gene: TRBV7-8
J gene: TRBJ2-1
D gene: NA

CDR3 DNA: TGTGCCAGCAGCGCCACTAGCACAGATACGCAGTATTTT
CDR3 protein: CASSATSTDTQYF
clone size: few
V gene: TRBV9
J gene: TRBJ2-3
D gene: NA

CDR3 DNA: TGTGCCAGCAGCTTAGCAGCGGGGGGGGCAGATACGCAGTATTTT
CDR3 protein: CASSLAAGGADTQYF
clone size: NA
V gene: TRBV11-2
J gene: TRBJ2-3
D gene: TRBD2

CDR3 DNA: TGTGCCAGCTCACCCTCGGGGCCAAAAGGAGACACCATATATTTT
CDR3 protein: CASSPSGPKGDTIYF
clone size: few
V gene: TRBV18
J gene: TRBJ1-3
D gene: NA

CDR3 DNA: TGTGCCAGCAGCTTCGGCGGGGGGACTGAAGCTTTCTTT
CDR3 protein: CASSFGGGTEAFF
clone size: NA
V gene: TRBV5-5
J gene: TRBJ1-1
D gene: NA

CDR3 DNA: TGTGCCAGCAGCGTGAGGGACGGACCTCTTTCTGGAAACACCATATATTTT
CDR3 protein: CASSVRDGPLSGNTIYF
clone size: NA
V gene: TRBV7-3
J gene: TRBJ1-3
D gene: NA

CDR3 DNA: TGTGCCAGCAGTTACTCCGGGACAGGAGCTAGCGAGCAGTACTTC
CDR3 protein: CASSYSGTGASEQYF
clone size: few
V gene: TRBV6-6
J gene: TRBJ2-7
D gene: TRBD1

CDR3 DNA: TGCAGCGTTGGGTACAGGGGGGACCCCTACGAGCAGTACTTC
CDR3 protein: CSVGYRGDPYEQYF
clone size: NA
V gene: TRBV29-1
J gene: TRBJ2-7
D gene: TRBD1

CDR3 DNA: TGCGCCAGCAGCTTGGCCCAGGGAGGGACTGAAGCTTTCTTT
CDR3 protein: CASSLAQGGTEAFF
clone size: NA
V gene: TRBV5-1
J gene: TRBJ1-1
D gene: NA